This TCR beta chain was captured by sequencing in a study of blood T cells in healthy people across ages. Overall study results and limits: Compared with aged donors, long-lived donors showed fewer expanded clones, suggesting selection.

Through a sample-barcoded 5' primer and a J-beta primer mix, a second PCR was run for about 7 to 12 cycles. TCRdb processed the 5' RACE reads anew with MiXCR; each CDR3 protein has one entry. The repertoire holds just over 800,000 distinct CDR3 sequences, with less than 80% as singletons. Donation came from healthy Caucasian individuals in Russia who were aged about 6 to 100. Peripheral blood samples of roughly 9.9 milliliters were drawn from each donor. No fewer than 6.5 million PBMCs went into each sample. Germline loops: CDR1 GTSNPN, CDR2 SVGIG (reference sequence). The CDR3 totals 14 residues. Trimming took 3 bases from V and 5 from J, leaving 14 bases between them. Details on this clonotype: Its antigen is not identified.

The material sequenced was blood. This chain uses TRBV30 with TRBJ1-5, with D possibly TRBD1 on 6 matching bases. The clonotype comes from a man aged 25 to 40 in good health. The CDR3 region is CAWRLDRADQPQHF. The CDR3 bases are TGTGCCTGGAGACTGGACAGAGCAGATCAGCCCCAGCATTTT.